This T cell receptor beta chain was identified in a study of cytomegalovirus exposure and HLA in healthy donors. Use of 60 Vbeta and 13 Jbeta primers characterized the PCR. Profiling relied on immunoSEQ multiplex PCR, and the TCRdb table lists in-frame clones only, not all of them. In the table there are 140,000 or so clones, roughly 65% of which are singletons. Findings and limits, study-wide: Versus the approximately 700-donor mean, an Asian-associated ancestry cluster reportedly showed fewer N-insertions in a later analysis. Rarity held for most TCR sequences, but there were some public TCRs that occurred in many donors. The likely origin of a cluster of highly shared sequence variants was a sequencing artifact.

As regards this clone: Its antigen is unknown.

V lost 1 base, J lost 8 bases, and 36 bases lay in between. Germline V lookup: CDR1 SGHDN, CDR2 FVKESK. The CDR3 contains 21 residues. The sequenced sample was PBMCs. V and J are TRBV14 and TRBJ2-7; D might be TRBD2 (6 bases). This clonotype was sampled from a man in his fifties or sixties in good health and CMV-seronegative. CDR3 sequence reads: CASSQGSLGGLWKYELRKQYF. The CDR3 nucleotides read TGTGCCAGCAGCCAAGGCTCCTTGGGGGGTCTTTGGAAATACGAGTTAAGGAAGCAGTACTTC. Looking up the rest from reference TRBV14 and TRBJ2-7 gives the full variable domain: EAGVTQFPSHSVIEKGQTVTLRCDPISGHDNLYWYRRVMGKEIKFLLHFVKESKQDESGMPNNRFLAERTGGTYSTLKVQPAELEDSGVYFCASSQGSLGGLWKYELRKQYFGPGTRLTVT.